The 19 T cell receptor beta chains reported below all come from one sample, sequenced in a study of blood T cell repertoires in COVID-19. Profiling relied on immunoSEQ multiplex PCR, and the TCRdb table lists in-frame clones only, not all of them. The data contain approximately 260,000 clones, around 81% of them singletons. Sequencing was carried out using PBMCs or T cells enriched from blood (not recorded which). The receptors here all came from a man aged 50 to 60 who had recovered from COVID-19.

This clone was counted only a few times. J is TRBJ1-2 and V is TRBV6-5, with D possibly TRBD1 on 6 matching bases. The germline V gene encodes CDR1 MNHEY and CDR2 SVGAGI. This CDR3 region has 12 residues. Trimming removed 6 bases at V and 7 bases at J, with 12 bases between. The DNA for the CDR3 is TGTGCCAGCAGAGGACAGTCGGGTGGCTACACCTTC. Protein product: CASRGQSGGYTF.

This clone was seen a few times. The rearrangement links TRBV10-3 to TRBJ1-4; 9 bases fit TRBD1. Germline assignment: CDR1 ENHRY and CDR2 SYGVKD. V gave up 5 bases and J gave up 6 bases; unmatched junction bases: 7. The length of the CDR3 is 15 residues. The CDR3 spells CAISYGQGQDEKLFF. Here the CDR3 DNA reads TGTGCCATCAGTTATGGACAGGGGCAGGATGAAAAACTGTTTTTT.

This chain uses TRBV6-5 with TRBJ1-2; tentative D call: TRBD1 (5 bases). Deletions cut 7 bases from V and 4 bases from J, with 13 bases between. CDR3 length: 13 amino acids. Germline loops: CDR1 MNHEY, CDR2 SVGAGI. CDR3 nucleotide sequence: TGTGCCAGCACCCCCGGCGGGGGCTATGGCTACACCTTC. Translated: CASTPGGGYGYTF.

V usage is TRBV4-3 and J usage is TRBJ2-1; no definite D call. Deletions cut 0 bases from V and 2 bases from J, with 14 bases between. Germline loops: CDR1 LGHNA, CDR2 YSLEER. CDR3 length: 17 amino acids. CDR3 DNA sequence: TGCGCCAGCAGCCAAGACGTCCGCCGAGGTCCCTACAATGAGCAGTTCTTC. This gives the protein CASSQDVRRGPYNEQFF.

The chain couples TRBV3-1 (or the pseudogene TRBV3-2) to TRBJ2-3; D gene uncertain. The CDR3 sequence is 11 residues long. Trimming took 4 bases from V and 6 from J, leaving 5 bases between them. Germline lookup yields CDR1 LGHDT and CDR2 YNNKEL (reference sequence). CDR3 residues: CASSLMDTQYF. The CDR3 DNA sequence: TGTGCCAGCAGCCTAATGGATACGCAGTATTTT.

The chain carries TRBV12-5 and TRBJ1-1, with 7 bases fitting TRBD1. V shed 5 bases, J shed 7 bases, and the junction held 16 bases outside the gene matches. Germline V gives CDR1 LGHNT, CDR2 FRNRAP. The CDR3 spans 16 residues. The chain's CDR3 is CASGVGGRGIMGEAFF. CDR3 nucleotides: TGTGCTAGTGGTGTAGGGGGCCGAGGTATTATGGGTGAAGCTTTCTTT.

About this clone itself: One junction end disagrees with the germline gene, perhaps due to a read error. The chain combines TRBV12-3 or TRBV12-4 with TRBJ1-1, with 12 nucleotides matching TRBD1. This CDR3 comprises 12 residues. CDR3 protein: CASSPGDRGRVF. The CDR3 DNA sequence: TGTGCCAGCAGTCCGGGGGACAGGGGGCGCGTCTTT.

The CDR3 protein is CASTFTGTPSYEQYF. CDR3 nucleotides: TGTGCCAGCACCTTTACCGGGACACCCTCCTACGAGCAGTACTTC. This chain connects TRBV6-6 to TRBJ2-7, with D perhaps matching TRBD1 (6 bases). Trimming cost V 7 bases and J 0 bases, with 16 bases left between them. In germline, CDR1 is MNHNY, CDR2 SVGAGI (reference sequence). The CDR3 consists of 15 residues.

This clone was seen only a few times. V usage is TRBV29-1 and J usage is TRBJ1-2; TRBD1 aligns across 12 bases. V lost 1 base to trimming and J lost 7 bases; unmatched junction nucleotides: 4. The germline V gene encodes CDR1 SQVTM and CDR2 ANQGSEA. The CDR3 is made up of 14 amino acids. The CDR3 sequence is CSVEGGTGGIGYTF. CDR3 coding DNA: TGCAGCGTTGAAGGCGGGACAGGGGGCATTGGCTACACCTTC.

The chain is built from TRBV23-1 and TRBJ2-7; TRBD1 aligns across 7 bases. TRBV23-1 is known as an ORF, though its function is uncertain. This CDR3 spans 13 amino acids. CDR3 DNA sequence: TGCGCGATTCCGGGACAGATGTTCTACGAGCAGTACTTC. It yields the protein CAIPGQMFYEQYF.

The CDR3 DNA reads as TGCGCCAGCAGCCGATATCCTCTTCCGGGACAGGATGCTAATTCACCCCTCCACTTT. This codes for CASSRYPLPGQDANSPLHF. The chain links TRBV5-1 to TRBJ1-6; 8 bases map to TRBD1. Trimming cost V 4 bases and J 6 bases; bases outside gene matches: 18. Germline CDR1 SGHRS, CDR2 YFSETQ. The CDR3 loop spans 19 amino acids.

To note about this clone: One end of the junction does not line up with germline, which may come from a read error. Other DNA sequences in the sample encode the same CDR3. This chain connects TRBV18 to TRBJ1-1; 7 bases match TRBD1. There are 14 residues in the CDR3. Germline-derived CDR1 and CDR2 are KGHSH and LQKENI. CDR3 nucleotide sequence: TGTGCCAGCTCACCGGGACAGCTGAATACTGAAGCTTTCTTT. This sequence encodes CASSPGQLNTEAFF.

V and J are TRBV6-5 and TRBJ1-5; D is undetermined. The V gene lost 0 bases and the J gene lost 4 bases, with 10 bases spanning the gap. Germline CDR1 MNHEY, CDR2 SVGAGI. This CDR3 contains 15 residues. CDR3 nucleotide sequence: TGTGCCAGCAGTTACTCCCACAGAGGGAATCAGCCCCAGCATTTT. Encoded protein: CASSYSHRGNQPQHF.

The chain is built from TRBV28 and TRBJ1-5; 8 bases match TRBD1. Germline V lookup: CDR1 MDHEN, CDR2 SYDVKM. Unmatched junction bases numbered 8, after V lost 4 bases and J lost 3 bases. The CDR3 is made up of 16 amino acids. The CDR3 sequence: CASSSVGTGSNQPQHF. The CDR3 region has the DNA TGTGCCAGCAGTTCCGTGGGGACAGGATCCAATCAGCCCCAGCATTTT.

This clone was detected only a few times. The chain employs TRBV5-5 and TRBJ2-1; 11 nucleotides agree with TRBD2. The CDR3 is made up of 15 amino acids. Trimming at V came to 1 base and at J to 5 bases, leaving 2 bases not matched to a gene. In germline, CDR1 is SGHKS, CDR2 YYEKEE (reference sequence). The CDR3 protein is CASSLTSGSHNEQFF. The CDR3 DNA reads TGTGCCAGCAGCTTGACTAGCGGGAGCCACAATGAGCAGTTCTTC.

V and J are TRBV29-1 and TRBJ1-2; weak D call: TRBD1 (6 bases). Germline V gene lookup returns CDR1 SQVTM and CDR2 ANQGSEA. The V and J ends lost 5 bases and 3 bases respectively, with 7 bases between them. The CDR3 covers 11 residues. CDR3 residues: CSVRTDYGYTF. The DNA of the CDR3 is TGCAGCGTTCGGACAGACTATGGCTACACCTTC.

V and J are TRBV25-1 and TRBJ2-2; TRBD2 agrees at 8 bases. CDR3 length: 15 residues. J gave up 3 bases and V 5 bases, and 5 bases lay outside the gene matches. Per germline, CDR1 MGHDK and CDR2 SYGVNS. The CDR3 region is CASSRSSGYTGELFF. CDR3 DNA: TGTGCCAGCAGTAGGTCTAGCGGGTACACCGGGGAGCTGTTTTTT.

The chain recombines TRBV10-2 with TRBJ1-1; 7 bases match TRBD1. The CDR3 has 14 residues. Germline lookup yields CDR1 WSHSY and CDR2 SAAADI. V was clipped by 3 bases and J by 2 bases; unmatched bases: 3. The DNA for the CDR3 is TGCGCCAGCAGTGACAGGGGGAGAAACACTGAAGCTTTCTTT. Translation gives CASSDRGRNTEAFF.

V usage is TRBV29-1 and J usage is TRBJ2-1; perhaps TRBD2 as D (6 bases). Germline assignment: CDR1 SQVTM and CDR2 ANQGSEA. CDR3 length equals 17 residues. Trimming left V 8 bases short and J 2 bases short, with 25 bases between. The CDR3 sequence is CSLRGFLGLSTYNEQFF. CDR3 sequence (DNA): TGCAGCCTACGTGGGTTTTTGGGACTTTCTACCTACAATGAGCAGTTCTTC.